Each of the 20 T cell receptor beta chains below was sequenced from the same sample in a study of identical twins. TCRdb used MiXCR to reprocess the 5' RACE reads, holding one entry per CDR3 protein. This sample has roughly 260,000 distinct CDR3 sequences; 7.5% occur once, and the top ten carry roughly 5%. In addition, the sample was reused for a study of yellow fever vaccine responses in identical twins.

The sample taken for sequencing was CD8+ T cells sorted from blood. All receptors derive from a woman younger than 35 in good health.

This clonotype was recorded at least ten times. The V gene is TRBV12-3 or TRBV12-4, the J gene TRBJ2-5; D remains unclear. Trimming cost V 0 bases and J 8 bases, with 16 bases left between them. This CDR3 is built from 15 residues. The CDR3 sequence: CASSLAYGPTITQYF. CDR3 sequence (DNA): TGTGCCAGCAGTTTAGCATACGGGCCGACAATCACCCAGTACTTC.

This clonotype was found a few times. V is TRBV19 and J is TRBJ1-5; D gene ambiguous. The V end was cut by 1 base, the J end by 0 bases, with 7 bases between. The CDR3 is 15 residues long. From germline, CDR1 is LNHDA and CDR2 SQIVND (reference sequence). The CDR3 region has the DNA TGTGCCAGTAGTATAGTGTCTTATAGCAATCAGCCCCAGCATTTT. This codes for CASSIVSYSNQPQHF.

In this sample, this clonotype turned up a few times. The V call is TRBV20-1, the J call TRBJ2-2; D is possibly TRBD1 (5 bases). The CDR3 loop spans 12 amino acids. V was clipped by 6 bases and J by 1 base, with 6 bases between them. CDR1 and CDR2 (germline): DFQATT, SNEGSKA (reference sequence). The DNA of the CDR3 is TGCAGTGCCAGGGAGAACACCGGGGAGCTGTTTTTT. Protein product: CSARENTGELFF.

This clonotype has only a few counts. V gene TRBV9 combines with J gene TRBJ1-1; D not resolved. This CDR3 has 13 residues. Trimming shortened V by 3 bases and J by 6 bases, and 12 bases separated the two germline ends. Per germline, CDR1 SGDLS and CDR2 YYNGEE. CDR3 loop: CASSDRFNAEAFF. In DNA, the CDR3 is TGTGCCAGCAGCGACCGATTTAACGCTGAAGCTTTCTTT.

In its sample, this clonotype was seen many times. The V and J genes are TRBV4-1 and TRBJ2-5; 9 bases match TRBD1. CDR3 size: 15 residues. Looked up from germline, CDR1 is MGHRA and CDR2 is YSYEKL. J lost 3 bases, V lost 3 bases, and 5 bases had no gene match. The CDR3 loop reads CASSHTWDREETQYF. The CDR3 DNA is TGCGCCAGCAGCCATACCTGGGACAGGGAAGAGACCCAGTACTTC.

This clonotype was seen many times. The V call is TRBV10-3, the J call TRBJ2-7; D is perhaps TRBD2 (5 bases). Germline V gene sequence: CDR1 ENHRY, CDR2 SYGVKD. The CDR3 is 13 amino acids. Trimming stripped 2 bases from V and 6 bases from J, with 11 bases between. CDR3 region: CAISERDGSEQYF. CDR3 DNA: TGTGCCATCAGTGAGCGGGATGGGAGCGAGCAGTACTTC.

In its sample, this clonotype was seen a few times. This chain uses TRBV20-1 with TRBJ2-1; TRBD2 matches 10 bases. This CDR3 spans 14 amino acids. CDR1 DFQATT and CDR2 SNEGSKA come from the germline V gene (reference sequence). V gave up 1 base and J gave up 6 bases; unmatched junction bases: 3. The CDR3: CSARGGTSVNEQFF. In nucleotides, the CDR3 is TGCAGTGCTAGAGGGGGGACTAGCGTCAATGAGCAGTTCTTC.

This clonotype came up many times. The chain joins TRBV12-3 or TRBV12-4 to TRBJ2-1; 14 nucleotides agree with TRBD2. Unmatched junction bases numbered 6, after V lost 6 bases and J lost 8 bases. The CDR3 covers 15 residues. CDR3 sequence: CASRPGLAGAYEQFF. CDR3 sequence (DNA): TGTGCCAGCAGGCCGGGACTAGCGGGAGCCTATGAGCAGTTCTTC.

This clonotype was counted between two and nine times. The chain uses TRBV20-1 and TRBJ2-1; no clear D. The CDR3 has 14 residues. Per the germline V gene, CDR1 is DFQATT and CDR2 is SNEGSKA (reference sequence). Trimming pared 6 bases from V and 0 bases from J, leaving 12 bases between. This chain's CDR3 is CSAPTSSSYNEQFF. DNA for the CDR3: TGCAGTGCGCCGACTTCAAGCTCCTACAATGAGCAGTTCTTC.

This clonotype was seen many times. The chain employs TRBV6-5 and TRBJ2-7, with 8 bases fitting TRBD1. V was pared by 4 bases and J by 6 bases, with 8 bases of the junction left unmatched. CDR3 size: 14 residues. Germline lookup yields CDR1 MNHEY and CDR2 SVGAGI. This CDR3 reads CASSSGGYPIEQYV. The CDR3 nucleotides are TGTGCCAGCAGTTCAGGGGGCTACCCTATCGAGCAGTACGTC.

In its sample, this clonotype was seen many times. This chain joins TRBV6-4 and TRBJ2-1, with D perhaps TRBD1 or TRBD2 (6 bases each). Trimming removed 4 bases at V and 3 bases at J, with 13 bases between. Germline CDR1 and CDR2: MRHNA and SNTAGT. CDR3 length equals 15 residues. The CDR3 coding sequence is TGTGCCAGCAGTGGGGGGGCTGGAGGCTACAATGAGCAGTTCTTC. Protein: CASSGGAGGYNEQFF.

CDR3 region: CASSSSGSPPDTQYF. CDR3 bases: TGTGCCAGCAGTTCAAGCGGGAGCCCCCCAGATACGCAGTATTTT. This chain links TRBV12-3 or TRBV12-4 with TRBJ2-3; 8 bases match TRBD2. J gave up 4 bases and V 4 bases, and 7 bases lay outside the gene matches. There are 15 residues in the CDR3.

J is TRBJ2-7 and V is TRBV6-2 or TRBV6-3; 7 bases line up with TRBD2. Germline V gene data show CDR1 as MNHEY and CDR2 as SVGEGT. V gave up 10 bases and J gave up 6 bases; unmatched junction bases: 3. The CDR3 spans 10 residues. In DNA, the CDR3 is TGTGCCACCCGCGGGGGCGAGCAGTACTTC. Residues: CATRGGEQYF.

This clonotype has at least ten counts. The rearrangement uses TRBV4-1 and TRBJ1-1; 7 nucleotides agree with TRBD1. V gave up 2 bases and J gave up 6 bases; unmatched junction bases: 6. This CDR3 region has 14 residues. Germline V gene lookup returns CDR1 MGHRA and CDR2 YSYEKL. The CDR3 loop reads CASSQKQGSAEAFF. CDR3 coding DNA: TGCGCCAGCAGCCAAAAACAGGGGAGCGCTGAAGCTTTCTTT.

This clonotype was recorded a few times. V and J are TRBV7-9 and TRBJ2-3, with 7 bases matching TRBD1. CDR1 and CDR2 from the germline V gene are SEHNR and FQNEAQ (reference sequence). The CDR3 loop spans 16 amino acids. V was pared by 1 base and J by 2 bases, with 6 bases of the junction left unmatched. The CDR3 bases are TGTGCCAGCAGCTTAGAGGGACAGCGAATCACAGATACGCAGTATTTT. Protein sequence: CASSLEGQRITDTQYF.

This clonotype was seen repeatedly, ten times or more. This chain connects TRBV28 to TRBJ2-1; TRBD2 matches at 8 bases. The CDR3 contains 16 residues. Trimming cost V 4 bases and J 6 bases; bases outside gene matches: 11. CDR1 is MDHEN, CDR2 SYDVKM, per germline. The CDR3 spells CASSSTGGVITNEQFF. The CDR3 DNA is TGTGCCAGCAGTTCCACGGGGGGGGTCATTACCAATGAGCAGTTCTTC.

About this clonotype: Germline is not matched at one junction end, which may reflect a read error. The rearrangement joins TRBV5-1 to TRBJ2-1; the D gene is possibly TRBD1 (5 bases). CDR1 is SGHRS and CDR2 is YFSETQ in the germline V gene. There are 16 residues in the CDR3. Here the CDR3 reads CAGSIDSPSSYNEQFF. CDR3 nucleotide sequence: TGCGCCGGCAGTATAGACAGTCCCTCCTCCTACAATGAGCAGTTCTTC.

The J gene is TRBJ2-7, the V gene TRBV5-6; 8 bases are a match to TRBD1. Germline CDR1 and CDR2: SGHDT and YYEEEE. The CDR3 spans 13 residues. CDR3 in amino acids: CASSSDRVDDQYV. The CDR3 DNA reads TGTGCCAGCAGCTCGGACAGGGTTGACGATCAGTACGTC.

This clonotype has ten or more counts. The chain joins TRBV3-1 to TRBJ2-5; TRBD2 is a possible D gene (6 bases). Deletions cut 3 bases from V and 3 bases from J, with 17 bases between. This CDR3 is built from 16 residues. Germline V gene lookup returns CDR1 LGHDT and CDR2 YNNKEL (reference sequence). The CDR3 protein is CASSQILTGVKETQYF. The CDR3 DNA reads as TGTGCCAGCAGCCAGATATTAACGGGGGTGAAAGAGACCCAGTACTTC.

This clonotype was detected ten times or more. The V and J genes are TRBV10-1 and TRBJ2-2; the D call may be TRBD1 or TRBD2 (5 bases each). From germline, CDR1 is WNHNN and CDR2 SYGVQD (reference sequence). V was trimmed by 3 bases and J by 2 bases, leaving 16 bases between them. This CDR3 contains 17 residues. CDR3 region: CASSEVLGDANTGELFF. The CDR3 nucleotides are TGCGCCAGCAGTGAAGTTTTAGGGGACGCCAACACCGGGGAGCTGTTTTTT.